A single sample gave rise to the 14 T cell receptor beta chains below, sequenced in a study of T cells expressing NK-cell markers. With the 5' RACE reads reprocessed, TCRdb shows one record per CDR3 protein and no DNA. The sample includes 500,000 to 600,000 distinct CDR3 sequences. What was sequenced was blood T cells: a sorted CD56 or NKG2C T cell subset, CD4+ or CD8+ T cells, or bulk PBMC T cells (not recorded which). The origin of the receptors is a man younger than 35 in good health.

CDR3 loop: CASSFGGFGGGTEAFF. The chain joins TRBV5-1 to TRBJ1-1. The CDR3 totals 16 residues. CDR1 SGHRS and CDR2 YFSETQ come from the germline V gene.

The chain joins TRBV6-1 to TRBJ1-2; as DNA is missing, the TRBD1 call by TCRdb cannot be tested. CDR3 length: 15 residues. Per germline, CDR1 MNHNS and CDR2 SASEGT. The CDR3 region is CASFPGTQANYGYTF.

The rearrangement joins TRBV5-6 to TRBJ1-2; the TRBD1 assignment by TCRdb is unverifiable without DNA. The V gene's germline CDR1 is SGHDT and CDR2 YYEEEE. This CDR3 contains 13 residues. CDR3: CASSLGPLQALAF.

The rearrangement uses TRBV20-1 and TRBJ2-1; TCRdb's D gene call, TRBD2, goes unchecked for lack of DNA. CDR3 length: 14 amino acids. Germline V gene lookup returns CDR1 DFQATT and CDR2 SNEGSKA (reference sequence). The CDR3 loop is CSARDLREGHEQFF.

The chain recombines TRBV5-1 with TRBJ2-3; no DNA is available, so the TRBD1 call from TCRdb remains unchecked. In germline, CDR1 is SGHRS, CDR2 YFSETQ. This CDR3 is 22 amino acids long. This chain's CDR3 is CASSFTGRGYAPNKTGGNTQYF.

J is TRBJ2-1 and V is TRBV20-1; there is no DNA to check the TCRdb D call of TRBD2. This CDR3 is built from 16 residues. From germline, CDR1 is DFQATT and CDR2 SNEGSKA (reference sequence). This chain's CDR3 is CSAPGVRTSGINEQFF.

V and J are TRBV7-2 and TRBJ1-5. The germline CDR1 and CDR2 sequences are SGHTA and FQGNSA. The CDR3 has 13 residues. CDR3 sequence: CASSLSVGQPQHF.

The V call is TRBV24-1, the J call TRBJ2-2; TCRdb's assignment of TRBD2 cannot be checked, as there is no DNA. The CDR3 loop spans 14 amino acids. Germline V lookup: CDR1 KGHDR, CDR2 SFDVKD. CDR3 amino acids: CATRTSGSPGELFF.

The rearrangement joins TRBV5-1 to TRBJ2-5; there is no DNA to check the TCRdb D call of TRBD2. Germline V gene data show CDR1 as SGHRS and CDR2 as YFSETQ. The CDR3 extends over 17 amino acids. This CDR3 is CASIRGSGRGGQETQYF.

This chain joins TRBV4-1 and TRBJ2-3; checking the TCRdb D call of TRBD1 is not possible without DNA. Germline V gives CDR1 MGHRA, CDR2 YSYEKL. There are 15 residues in the CDR3. CDR3 protein: CASSNGTGGTDTQYF.

The chain has TRBV6-1 and TRBJ2-1; as DNA is missing, the TRBD2 call by TCRdb cannot be tested. The CDR3 sequence is 16 residues long. CDR1 is MNHNS, CDR2 SASEGT, per germline. The CDR3 protein is CASSPGGAGRGNEQFF.

J is TRBJ2-3 and V is TRBV19; as DNA is missing, the TRBD1 call by TCRdb cannot be tested. CDR1 and CDR2 from the germline V gene are LNHDA and SQIVND (reference sequence). The CDR3 totals 15 residues. The CDR3 loop reads CASSADRVSTDTQYF.

This chain links TRBV20-1 with TRBJ1-5; TCRdb's D gene call, TRBD1, goes unchecked for lack of DNA. CDR1 and CDR2 from the germline V gene are DFQATT and SNEGSKA (reference sequence). CDR3 length: 14 residues. The CDR3 reads CSARDGTAHQPQHF.

This rearrangement joins TRBV7-2 to TRBJ2-3; TCRdb designates TRBD2, a call that cannot be tested without DNA. The CDR3 covers 16 residues. In germline, CDR1 is SGHTA, CDR2 FQGNSA. CDR3 sequence: CASSLGLAGYTDTQYF.